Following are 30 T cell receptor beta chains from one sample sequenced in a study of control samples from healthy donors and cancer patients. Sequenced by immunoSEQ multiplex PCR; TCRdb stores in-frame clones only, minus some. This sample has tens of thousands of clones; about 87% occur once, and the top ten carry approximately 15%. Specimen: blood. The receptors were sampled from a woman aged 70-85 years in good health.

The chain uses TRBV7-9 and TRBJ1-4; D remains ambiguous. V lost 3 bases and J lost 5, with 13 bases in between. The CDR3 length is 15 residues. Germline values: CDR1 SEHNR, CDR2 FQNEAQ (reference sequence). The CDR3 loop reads CASSFLVVQNEKLFF. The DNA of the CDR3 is TGTGCCAGCAGCTTCTTGGTAGTTCAGAATGAAAAACTGTTTTTT.

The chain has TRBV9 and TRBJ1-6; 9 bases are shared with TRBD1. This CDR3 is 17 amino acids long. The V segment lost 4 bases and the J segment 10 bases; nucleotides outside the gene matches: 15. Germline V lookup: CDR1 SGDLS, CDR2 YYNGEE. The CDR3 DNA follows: TGTGCCAGCAGCCCATCGGGACAGGGAGTTTACCCATCACCCCTCCACTTT. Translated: CASSPSGQGVYPSPLHF.

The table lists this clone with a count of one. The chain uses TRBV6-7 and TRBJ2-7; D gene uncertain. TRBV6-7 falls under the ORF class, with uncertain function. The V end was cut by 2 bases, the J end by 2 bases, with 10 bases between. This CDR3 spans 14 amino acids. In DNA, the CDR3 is TGTGCCAGCAGTTACCTAGGGATCCCCTACGAGCAGTACTTC. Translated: CASSYLGIPYEQYF.

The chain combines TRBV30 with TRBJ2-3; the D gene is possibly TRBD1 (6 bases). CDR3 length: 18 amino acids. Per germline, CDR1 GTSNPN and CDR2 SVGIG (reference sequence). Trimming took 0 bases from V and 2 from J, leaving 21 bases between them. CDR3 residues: CAWSVPVFQGFSTDTQYF. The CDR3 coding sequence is TGTGCCTGGAGTGTGCCGGTGTTTCAGGGGTTTTCCACAGATACGCAGTATTTT.

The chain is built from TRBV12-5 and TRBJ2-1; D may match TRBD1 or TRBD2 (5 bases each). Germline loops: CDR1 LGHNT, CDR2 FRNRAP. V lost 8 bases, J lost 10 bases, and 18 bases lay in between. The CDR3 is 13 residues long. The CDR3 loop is CASSVGAGVEQFF. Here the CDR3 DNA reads TGTGCTAGTTCCGTTGGGGCCGGGGTGGAGCAGTTCTTC.

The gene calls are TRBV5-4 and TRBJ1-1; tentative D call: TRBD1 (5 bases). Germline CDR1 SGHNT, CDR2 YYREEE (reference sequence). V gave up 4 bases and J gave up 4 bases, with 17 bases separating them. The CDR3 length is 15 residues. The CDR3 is CASSPAQEVPTEAFF. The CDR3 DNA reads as TGTGCCAGCAGCCCGGCACAGGAGGTCCCCACTGAAGCTTTCTTT.

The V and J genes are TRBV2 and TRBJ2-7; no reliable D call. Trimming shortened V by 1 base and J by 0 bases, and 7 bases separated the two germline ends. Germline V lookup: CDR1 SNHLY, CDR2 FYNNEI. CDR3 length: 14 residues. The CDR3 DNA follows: TGTGCCAGCAGTGAAGACACTTTCTCCTACGAGCAGTACTTC. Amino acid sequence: CASSEDTFSYEQYF.

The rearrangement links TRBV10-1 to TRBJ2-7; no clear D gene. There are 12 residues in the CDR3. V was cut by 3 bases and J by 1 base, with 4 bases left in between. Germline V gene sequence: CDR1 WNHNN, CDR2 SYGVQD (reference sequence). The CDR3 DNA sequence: TGCGCCAGCAGTGAAGGGTCCTACGAGCAGTACTTC. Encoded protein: CASSEGSYEQYF.

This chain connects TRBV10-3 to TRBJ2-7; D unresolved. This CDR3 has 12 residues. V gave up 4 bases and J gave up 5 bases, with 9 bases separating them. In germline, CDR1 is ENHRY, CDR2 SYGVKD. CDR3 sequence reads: CAISAPANEQYF. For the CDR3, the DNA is TGTGCCATCAGTGCCCCAGCGAACGAGCAGTACTTC.

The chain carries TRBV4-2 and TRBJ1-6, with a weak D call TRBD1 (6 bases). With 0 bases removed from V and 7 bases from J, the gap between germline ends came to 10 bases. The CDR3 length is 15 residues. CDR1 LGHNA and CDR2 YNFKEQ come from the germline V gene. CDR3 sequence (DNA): TGTGCCAGCAGCCAAGATGGGGACACGAATTCACCCCTCCACTTT. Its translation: CASSQDGDTNSPLHF.

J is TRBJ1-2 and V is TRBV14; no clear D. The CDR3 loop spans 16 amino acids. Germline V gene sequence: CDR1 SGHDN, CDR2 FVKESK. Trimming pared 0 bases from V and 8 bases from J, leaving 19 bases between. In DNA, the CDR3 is TGTGCCAGCAGCCAAGAAGGCTCGGGCAGGCCTGAAGGCTACACCTTC. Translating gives CASSQEGSGRPEGYTF.

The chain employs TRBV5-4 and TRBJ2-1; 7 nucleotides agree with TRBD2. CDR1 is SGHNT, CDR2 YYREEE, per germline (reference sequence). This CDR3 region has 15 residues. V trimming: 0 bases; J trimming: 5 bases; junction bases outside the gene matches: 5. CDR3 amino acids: CASSLEGTTHNEQFF. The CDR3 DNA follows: TGTGCCAGCAGCTTGGAGGGGACTACGCACAATGAGCAGTTCTTC.

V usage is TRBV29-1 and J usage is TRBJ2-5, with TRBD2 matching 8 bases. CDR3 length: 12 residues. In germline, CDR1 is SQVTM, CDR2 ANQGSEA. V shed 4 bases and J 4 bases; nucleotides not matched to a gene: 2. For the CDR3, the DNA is TGCAGCGTTGCGGGAGGGCCAGAGACCCAGTACTTC. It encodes CSVAGGPETQYF.

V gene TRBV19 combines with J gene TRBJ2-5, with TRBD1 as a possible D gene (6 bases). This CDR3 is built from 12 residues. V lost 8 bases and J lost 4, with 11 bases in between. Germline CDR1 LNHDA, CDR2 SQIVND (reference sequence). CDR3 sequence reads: CASGAGAETQYF. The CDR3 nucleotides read TGTGCCAGTGGAGCAGGGGCAGAGACCCAGTACTTC. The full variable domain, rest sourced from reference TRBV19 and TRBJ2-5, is DGGITQSPKYLFRKEGQNVTLSCEQNLNHDAMYWYRQDPGQGLRLIYYSQIVNDFQKGDIAEGYSVSREKKESFPLTVTSAQKNPTAFYLCASGAGAETQYFGPGTRLLVL.

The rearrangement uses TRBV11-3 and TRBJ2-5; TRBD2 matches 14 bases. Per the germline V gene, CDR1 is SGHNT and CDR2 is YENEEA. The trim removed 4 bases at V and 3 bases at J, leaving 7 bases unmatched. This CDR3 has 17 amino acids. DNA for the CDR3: TGTGCCAGCAGCTCGGGACTAGCGGGGGTTTTGGAAGAGACCCAGTACTTC. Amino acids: CASSSGLAGVLEETQYF.

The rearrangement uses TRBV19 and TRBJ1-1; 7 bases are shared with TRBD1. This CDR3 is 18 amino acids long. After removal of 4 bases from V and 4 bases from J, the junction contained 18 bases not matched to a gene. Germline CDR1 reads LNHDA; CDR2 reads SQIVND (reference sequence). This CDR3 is CASSTQGGQRVGGTEAFF. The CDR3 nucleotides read TGTGCCAGTAGTACCCAGGGGGGGCAGAGGGTAGGAGGCACTGAAGCTTTCTTT.

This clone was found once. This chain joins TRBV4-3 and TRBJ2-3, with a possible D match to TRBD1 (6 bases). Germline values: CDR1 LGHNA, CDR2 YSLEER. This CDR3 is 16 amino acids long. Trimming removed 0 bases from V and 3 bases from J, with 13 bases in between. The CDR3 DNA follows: TGCGCCAGCAGCCAAGAACAGCCAGGGGCGACAGATACGCAGTATTTT. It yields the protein CASSQEQPGATDTQYF.

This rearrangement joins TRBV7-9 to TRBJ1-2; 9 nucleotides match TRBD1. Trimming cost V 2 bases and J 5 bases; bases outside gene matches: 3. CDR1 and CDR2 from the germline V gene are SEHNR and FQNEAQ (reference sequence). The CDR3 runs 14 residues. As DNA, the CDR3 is TGTGCCAGCAGCTTAAGCGGGACAGGGTATGGCTACACCTTC. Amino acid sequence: CASSLSGTGYGYTF.

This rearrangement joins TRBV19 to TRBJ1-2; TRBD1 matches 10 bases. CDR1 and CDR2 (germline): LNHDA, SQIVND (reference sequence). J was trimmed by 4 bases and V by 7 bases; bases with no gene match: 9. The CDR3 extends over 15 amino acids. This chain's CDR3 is CASNTGTGDGYGYTF. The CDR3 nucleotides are TGTGCCAGTAACACCGGGACAGGGGATGGCTATGGCTACACCTTC. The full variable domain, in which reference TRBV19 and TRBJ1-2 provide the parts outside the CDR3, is DGGITQSPKYLFRKEGQNVTLSCEQNLNHDAMYWYRQDPGQGLRLIYYSQIVNDFQKGDIAEGYSVSREKKESFPLTVTSAQKNPTAFYLCASNTGTGDGYGYTFGSGTRLTVV.

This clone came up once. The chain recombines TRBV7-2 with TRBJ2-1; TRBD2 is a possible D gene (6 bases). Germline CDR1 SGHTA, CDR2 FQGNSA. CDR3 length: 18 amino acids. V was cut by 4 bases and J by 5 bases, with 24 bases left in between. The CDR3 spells CASSSSQRASLSNNEQFF. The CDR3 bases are TGTGCCAGCAGCTCCTCTCAGCGGGCGTCCTTGTCGAACAATGAGCAGTTCTTC.

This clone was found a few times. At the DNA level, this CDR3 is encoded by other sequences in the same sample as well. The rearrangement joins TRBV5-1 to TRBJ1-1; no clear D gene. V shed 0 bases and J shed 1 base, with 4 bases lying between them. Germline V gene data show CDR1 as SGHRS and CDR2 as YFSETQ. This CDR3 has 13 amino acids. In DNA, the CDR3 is TGCGCCAGCAGCTTGGGTGGGAACACTGAAGCTTTCTTT. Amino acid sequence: CASSLGGNTEAFF.

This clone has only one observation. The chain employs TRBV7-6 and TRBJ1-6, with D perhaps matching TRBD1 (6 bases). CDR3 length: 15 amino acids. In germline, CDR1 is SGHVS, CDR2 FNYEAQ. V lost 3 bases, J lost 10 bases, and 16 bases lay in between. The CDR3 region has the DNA TGTGCCAGCAGCTTGGGGGAGGGGGGGTACTCACCCCTCCACTTT. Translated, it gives CASSLGEGGYSPLHF.

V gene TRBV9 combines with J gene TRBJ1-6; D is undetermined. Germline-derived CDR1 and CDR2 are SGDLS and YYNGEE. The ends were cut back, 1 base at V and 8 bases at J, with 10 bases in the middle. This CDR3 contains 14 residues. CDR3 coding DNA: TGTGCCAGCAGCGTAAGCTTGGAGGATTCACCCCTCCACTTT. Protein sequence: CASSVSLEDSPLHF.

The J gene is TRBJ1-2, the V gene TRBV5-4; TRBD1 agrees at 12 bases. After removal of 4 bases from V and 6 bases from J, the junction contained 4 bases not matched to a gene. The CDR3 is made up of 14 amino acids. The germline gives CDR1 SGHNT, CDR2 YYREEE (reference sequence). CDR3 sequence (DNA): TGTGCCAGCAGCGGGGGACAGGGGGCTGATGGCTACACCTTC. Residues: CASSGGQGADGYTF.

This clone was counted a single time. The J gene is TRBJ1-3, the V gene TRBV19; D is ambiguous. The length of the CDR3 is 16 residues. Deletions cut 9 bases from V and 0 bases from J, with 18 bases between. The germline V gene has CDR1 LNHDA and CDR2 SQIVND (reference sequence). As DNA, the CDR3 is TGTGCCAGCGTTTCCTTCGGGCAGCACTCTGGAAACACCATATATTTT. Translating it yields CASVSFGQHSGNTIYF.

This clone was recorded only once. CDR3 coding DNA: TGTGCCAGTAGTAGACAGTCCGCAACTAATGAAAAACTGTTTTTT. Amino acid sequence: CASSRQSATNEKLFF. The chain is built from TRBV19 and TRBJ1-4, with D perhaps TRBD1 (5 bases). The V end was cut by 4 bases, the J end by 0 bases, with 9 bases between. Germline-derived CDR1 and CDR2 are LNHDA and SQIVND (reference sequence). The CDR3 is 15 residues long.

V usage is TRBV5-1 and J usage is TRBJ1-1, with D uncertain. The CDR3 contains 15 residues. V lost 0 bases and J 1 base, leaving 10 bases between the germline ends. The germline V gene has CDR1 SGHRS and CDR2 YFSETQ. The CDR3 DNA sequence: TGCGCCAGCAGCTTGGTGAGTGATAAGAACACTGAAGCTTTCTTT. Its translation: CASSLVSDKNTEAFF.

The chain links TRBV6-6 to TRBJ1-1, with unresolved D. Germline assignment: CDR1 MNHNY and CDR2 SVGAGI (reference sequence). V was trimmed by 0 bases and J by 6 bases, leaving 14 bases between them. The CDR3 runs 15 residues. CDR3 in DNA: TGTGCCAGCAGTTACTCGTCAGGATATTCGGCTGAAGCTTTCTTT. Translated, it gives CASSYSSGYSAEAFF.

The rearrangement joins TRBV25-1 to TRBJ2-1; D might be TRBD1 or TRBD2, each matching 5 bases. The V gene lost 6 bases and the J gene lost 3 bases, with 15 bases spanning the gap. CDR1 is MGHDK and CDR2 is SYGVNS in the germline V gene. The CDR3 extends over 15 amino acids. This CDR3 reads CASRGVKTRYNEQFF. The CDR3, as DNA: TGTGCCAGCAGGGGGGTTAAAACTCGCTACAATGAGCAGTTCTTC.

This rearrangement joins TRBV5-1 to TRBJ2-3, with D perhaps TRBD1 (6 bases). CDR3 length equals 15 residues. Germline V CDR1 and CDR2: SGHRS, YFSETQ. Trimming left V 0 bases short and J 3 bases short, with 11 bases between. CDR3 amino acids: CASSLAGTYTDTQYF. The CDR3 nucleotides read TGCGCCAGCAGCTTGGCCGGGACATATACAGATACGCAGTATTTT. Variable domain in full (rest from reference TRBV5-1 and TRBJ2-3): KAGVTQTPRYLIKTRGQQVTLSCSPISGHRSVSWYQQTPGQGLQFLFEYFSETQRNKGNFPGRFSGRQFSNSRSEMNVSTLELGDSALYLCASSLAGTYTDTQYFGPGTRLTVL.